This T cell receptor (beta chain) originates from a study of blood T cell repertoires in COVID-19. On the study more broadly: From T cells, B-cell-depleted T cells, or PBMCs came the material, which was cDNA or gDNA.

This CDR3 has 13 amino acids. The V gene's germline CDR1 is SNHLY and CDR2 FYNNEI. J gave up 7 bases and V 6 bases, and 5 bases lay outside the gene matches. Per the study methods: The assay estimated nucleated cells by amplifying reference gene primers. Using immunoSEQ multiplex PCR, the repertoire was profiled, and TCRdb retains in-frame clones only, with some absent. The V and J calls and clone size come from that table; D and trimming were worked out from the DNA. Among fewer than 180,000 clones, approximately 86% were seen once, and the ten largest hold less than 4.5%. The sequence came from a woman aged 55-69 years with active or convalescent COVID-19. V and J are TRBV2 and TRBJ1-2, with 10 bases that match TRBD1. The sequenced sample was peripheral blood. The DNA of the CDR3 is TGTGCCAGCAGGTGGGACAGGGGATCTGGCTACACCTTC. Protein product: CASRWDRGSGYTF.